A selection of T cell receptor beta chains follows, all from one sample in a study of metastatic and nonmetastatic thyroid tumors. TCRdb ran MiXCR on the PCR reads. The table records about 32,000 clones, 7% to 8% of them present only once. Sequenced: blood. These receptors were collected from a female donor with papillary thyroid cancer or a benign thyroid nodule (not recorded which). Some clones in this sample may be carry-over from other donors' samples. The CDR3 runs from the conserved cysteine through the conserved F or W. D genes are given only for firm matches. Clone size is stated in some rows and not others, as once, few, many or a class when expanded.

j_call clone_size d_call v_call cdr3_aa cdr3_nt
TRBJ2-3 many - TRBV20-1 CSASGRSDTQYF TGCAGTGCTAGCGGTAGATCAGATACGCAGTATTTT
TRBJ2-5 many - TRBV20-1 CSARADRWRETQYF TGCAGTGCTAGAGCGGACCGCTGGCGGGAGACCCAGTACTTC
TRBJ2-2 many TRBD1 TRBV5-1 CASSLGQGFSAYTGELFF TGCGCCAGCAGCTTGGGACAGGGATTCTCTGCCTACACCGGGGAGCTGTTTTTT
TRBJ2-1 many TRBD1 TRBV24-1 CATSDAGTANEQFF TGTGCCACCAGTGATGCCGGGACAGCGAATGAGCAGTTCTTC
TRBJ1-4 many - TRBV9 CASSQKLFF TGTGCCAGCAGCCAAAAACTGTTTTTT
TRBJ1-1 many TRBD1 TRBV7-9 CASSIGQGSSEAFF TGTGCCAGCAGCATTGGACAGGGGAGCTCTGAAGCTTTCTTT
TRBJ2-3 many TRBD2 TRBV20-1 CSASSLADSTDTQYF TGCAGTGCTAGCTCACTAGCGGACAGCACAGATACGCAGTATTTT
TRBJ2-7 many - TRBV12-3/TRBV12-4 CASSPLGTDPYEQYF TGTGCCAGCAGCCCACTGGGGACGGATCCCTACGAGCAGTACTTC
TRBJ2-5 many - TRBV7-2 CASSLGVSETQYF TGTGCCAGCAGCTTAGGGGTATCAGAGACCCAGTACTTC
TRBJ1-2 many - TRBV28 CASSFEGFGYGYTF TGTGCCAGCAGTTTTGAGGGGTTCGGCTATGGCTACACCTTC
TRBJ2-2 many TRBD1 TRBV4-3 CASSQEFGQGITGELFF TGCGCCAGCAGCCAAGAGTTCGGACAGGGAATTACCGGGGAGCTGTTTTTT
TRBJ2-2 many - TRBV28 CASSLRQRPTRELFF TGTGCCAGCAGTTTACGACAGAGACCTACCCGGGAGCTGTTTTTT
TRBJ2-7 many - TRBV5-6 CASSLATTGWGYEQYF TGTGCCAGCAGCTTGGCCACAACGGGTTGGGGCTACGAGCAGTACTTC
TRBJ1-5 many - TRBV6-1 CASSSVGHRYSNQPQHF TGTGCCAGCAGTTCCGTGGGGCATCGTTATAGCAATCAGCCCCAGCATTTT
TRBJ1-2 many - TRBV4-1 CASSQRGLKGWGSGYTF TGCGCCAGCAGTCAAAGAGGCCTGAAGGGGTGGGGCTCTGGCTACACCTTC
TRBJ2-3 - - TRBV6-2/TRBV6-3 CASSPGRDVDTQYF TGTGCCAGCAGCCCTGGTCGGGACGTAGATACGCAGTATTTT
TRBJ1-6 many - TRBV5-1 CASSLSTRGAYNSPLHF TGCGCCAGCAGCTTGAGCACACGGGGGGCCTATAATTCACCCCTCCACTTT
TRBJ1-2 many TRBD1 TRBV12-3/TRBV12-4 CASSFGQGAYGYTF TGTGCCAGCAGTTTCGGACAGGGGGCCTATGGCTACACCTTC
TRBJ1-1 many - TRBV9 CASSPRWMNTEAFF TGTGCCAGCAGCCCACGTTGGATGAACACTGAAGCTTTCTTT
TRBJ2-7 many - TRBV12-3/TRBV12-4 CASSWGDYEQYF TGTGCCAGCAGTTGGGGTGACTACGAGCAGTACTTC
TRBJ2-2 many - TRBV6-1 CASRGTGRSTGELFF TGTGCCAGCAGAGGAACAGGCAGGTCCACCGGGGAGCTGTTTTTT
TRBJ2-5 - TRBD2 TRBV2 CASSGSGTQEETQYF TGTGCCAGCAGTGGTAGCGGGACTCAAGAAGAGACCCAGTACTTC
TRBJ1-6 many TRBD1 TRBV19 CASRPGQGSYNSPLHF TGTGCCAGTAGACCGGGACAGGGGTCCTATAATTCACCCCTCCACTTT
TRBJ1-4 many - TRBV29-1 CSVDTGTDEKLFF TGCAGCGTTGATACGGGGACGGATGAAAAACTGTTTTTT